This T cell receptor beta chain originates from a study of T-cell memory formation after mild COVID-19. The overall study: TCR clusters were mostly confined to one donor each.

TCRdb passed the 5' RACE reads through MiXCR, listing each CDR3 protein once. The sample holds fewer than 200,000 distinct CDR3 sequences, around a fifth seen once. With 0 bases removed from V and 8 bases from J, the gap between germline ends came to 25 bases. CDR1 and CDR2 from the germline V gene are LNHNV and YYDKDF (reference sequence). The CDR3 runs to 18 residues. This clonotype was observed a handful of times. Its antigen is not identified. Study-wide points: Contracting clones localized mainly to CM and EM when CD4+ and mainly to EMRA when CD8+.

The clonotype comes from an adult woman who had mild COVID-19 (a few samples of this study predate the infection). Cell type and time point are not known. This chain joins TRBV15 and TRBJ1-2, with D possibly TRBD1 on 6 matching bases. Sample: PBMCs or a T cell subset sorted from them (not recorded which). The CDR3 loop reads CATSRDARAGGGERGYTF. Here the CDR3 DNA reads TGTGCCACCAGCAGAGATGCGCGTGCCGGGGGCGGGGAGAGGGGCTACACCTTC. Using reference TRBV15 and TRBJ1-2 for the parts outside the CDR3, the full variable domain is DAMVIQNPRYQVTQFGKPVTLSCSQTLNHNVMYWYQQKSSQAPKLLFHYYDKDFNNEADTPDNFQSRRPNTSFCFLDIRSPGLGDTAMYLCATSRDARAGGGERGYTFGSGTRLTVV.